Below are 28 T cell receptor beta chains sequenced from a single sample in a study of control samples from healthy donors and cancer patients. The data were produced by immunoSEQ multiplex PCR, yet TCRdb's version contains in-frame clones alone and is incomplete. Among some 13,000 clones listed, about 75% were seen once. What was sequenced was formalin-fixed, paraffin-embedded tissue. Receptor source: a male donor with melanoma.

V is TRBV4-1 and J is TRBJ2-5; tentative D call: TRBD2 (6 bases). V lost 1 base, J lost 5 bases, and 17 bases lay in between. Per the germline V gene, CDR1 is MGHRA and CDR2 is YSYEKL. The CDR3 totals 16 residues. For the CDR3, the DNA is TGCGCCAGCAGCCAAGCCGGGACTCCCAATGAGGAGACCCAGTACTTC. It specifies CASSQAGTPNEETQYF.

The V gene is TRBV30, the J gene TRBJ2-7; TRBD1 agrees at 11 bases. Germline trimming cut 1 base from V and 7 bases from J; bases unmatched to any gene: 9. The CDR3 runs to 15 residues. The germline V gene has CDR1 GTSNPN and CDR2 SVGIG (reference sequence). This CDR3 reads CAWSEGGQGAREQYF. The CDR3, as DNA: TGTGCCTGGAGTGAGGGAGGACAGGGGGCGCGGGAGCAGTACTTC.

The CDR3 region is CASSLMDGARTEAFF. The CDR3 region has the DNA TGTGCCAGCAGCTTAATGGACGGGGCTCGGACTGAAGCTTTCTTT. The chain couples TRBV11-1 to TRBJ1-1; D is possibly TRBD1 (5 bases). V lost 2 bases, J lost 5 bases, and 15 bases lay in between. Looked up from germline, CDR1 is SGHAT and CDR2 is FQDESV (reference sequence). The CDR3 is 15 residues long.

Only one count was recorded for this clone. The CDR3 bases are TGTGCCAGCAGCTTCGGGACAGGGGATGGCTACACCTTC. As protein: CASSFGTGDGYTF. This chain links TRBV7-9 with TRBJ1-2; 10 nucleotides align to TRBD1. CDR3 size: 13 residues. The V gene end was trimmed by 3 bases and the J gene end by 6 bases; junction bases not matched to a gene: 1. CDR1 is SEHNR, CDR2 FQNEAQ, per germline (reference sequence).

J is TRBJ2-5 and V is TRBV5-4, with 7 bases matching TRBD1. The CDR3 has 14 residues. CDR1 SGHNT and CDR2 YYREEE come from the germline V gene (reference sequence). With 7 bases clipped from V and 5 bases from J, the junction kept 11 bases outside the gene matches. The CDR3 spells CASGETGKYETQYF. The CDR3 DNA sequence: TGTGCCAGCGGGGAGACAGGGAAATACGAGACCCAGTACTTC.

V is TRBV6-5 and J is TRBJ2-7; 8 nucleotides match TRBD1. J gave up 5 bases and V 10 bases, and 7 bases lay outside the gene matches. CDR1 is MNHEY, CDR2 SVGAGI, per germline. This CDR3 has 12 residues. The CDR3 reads CAIRWDRNEQYF. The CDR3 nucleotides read TGTGCCATACGGTGGGACAGGAACGAGCAGTACTTC.

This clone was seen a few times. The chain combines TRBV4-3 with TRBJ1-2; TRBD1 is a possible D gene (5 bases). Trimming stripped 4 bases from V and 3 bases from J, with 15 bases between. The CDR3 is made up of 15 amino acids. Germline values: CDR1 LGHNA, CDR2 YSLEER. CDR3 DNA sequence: TGCGCCAGCAGCCCAGGAGGGGTTGGAGACTATGGCTACACCTTC. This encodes CASSPGGVGDYGYTF.

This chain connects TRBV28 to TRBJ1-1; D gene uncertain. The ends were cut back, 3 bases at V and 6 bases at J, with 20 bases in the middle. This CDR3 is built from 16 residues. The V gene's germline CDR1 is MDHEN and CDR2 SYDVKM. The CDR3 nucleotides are TGTGCCAGCAGTTTGGTTCGAACAGCTGGAGGGTCTGAAGCTTTCTTT. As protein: CASSLVRTAGGSEAFF.

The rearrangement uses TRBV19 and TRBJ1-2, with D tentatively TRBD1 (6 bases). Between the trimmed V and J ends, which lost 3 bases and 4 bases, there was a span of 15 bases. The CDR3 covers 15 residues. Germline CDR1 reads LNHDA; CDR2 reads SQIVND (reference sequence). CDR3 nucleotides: TGTGCCAGTAGTATGACAGGCCCATCGGGCTATGGCTACACCTTC. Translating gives CASSMTGPSGYGYTF.

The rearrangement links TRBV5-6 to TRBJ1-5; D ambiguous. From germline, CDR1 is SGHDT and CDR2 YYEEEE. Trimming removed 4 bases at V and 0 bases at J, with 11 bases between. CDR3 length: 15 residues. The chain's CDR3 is CASSPWEYSNQPQHF. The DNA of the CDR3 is TGTGCCAGCAGCCCCTGGGAATATAGCAATCAGCCCCAGCATTTT.

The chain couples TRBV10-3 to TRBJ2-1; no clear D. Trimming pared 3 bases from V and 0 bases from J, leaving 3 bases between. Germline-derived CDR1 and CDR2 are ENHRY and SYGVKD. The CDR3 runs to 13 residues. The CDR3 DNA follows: TGTGCCATCAGTGACACCTCCTACAATGAGCAGTTCTTC. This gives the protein CAISDTSYNEQFF.

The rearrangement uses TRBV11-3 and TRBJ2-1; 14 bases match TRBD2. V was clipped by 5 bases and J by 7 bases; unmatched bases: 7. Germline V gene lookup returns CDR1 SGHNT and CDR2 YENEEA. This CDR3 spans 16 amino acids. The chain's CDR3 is CASSLGTSGGYNEQFF. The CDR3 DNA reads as TGTGCCAGCAGCCTAGGGACTAGCGGGGGTTATAATGAGCAGTTCTTC.

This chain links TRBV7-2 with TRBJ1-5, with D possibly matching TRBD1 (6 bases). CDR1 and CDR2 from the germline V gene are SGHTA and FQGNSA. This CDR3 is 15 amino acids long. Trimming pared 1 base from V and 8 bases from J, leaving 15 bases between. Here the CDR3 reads CASSLGRGTMEPQHF. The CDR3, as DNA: TGTGCCAGCAGCTTAGGAAGGGGGACTATGGAGCCCCAGCATTTT.

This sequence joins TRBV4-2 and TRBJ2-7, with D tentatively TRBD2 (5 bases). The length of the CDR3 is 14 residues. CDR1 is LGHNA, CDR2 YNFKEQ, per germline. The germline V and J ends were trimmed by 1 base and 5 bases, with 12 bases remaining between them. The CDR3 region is CASSQAEGFHEQYF. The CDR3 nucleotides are TGTGCCAGCAGCCAAGCTGAGGGTTTCCACGAGCAGTACTTC.

The CDR3 DNA reads as TGCGCCAGCAGCCAATCCAAGATGACAGGCCTCCGGCCCCTCCACTTT. This encodes CASSQSKMTGLRPLHF. The gene calls are TRBV4-3 and TRBJ1-6, with D perhaps matching TRBD1 (6 bases). The CDR3 is 16 amino acids. Germline loops: CDR1 LGHNA, CDR2 YSLEER. V gave up 2 bases and J gave up 13 bases, with 21 bases separating them.

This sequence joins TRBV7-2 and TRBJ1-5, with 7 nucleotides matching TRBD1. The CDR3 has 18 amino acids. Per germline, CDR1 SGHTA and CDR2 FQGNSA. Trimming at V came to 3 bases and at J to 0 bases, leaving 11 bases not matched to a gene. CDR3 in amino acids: CASSLWGMGQYSNQPQHF. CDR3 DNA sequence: TGTGCCAGCAGCTTGTGGGGTATGGGACAGTATAGCAATCAGCCCCAGCATTTT.

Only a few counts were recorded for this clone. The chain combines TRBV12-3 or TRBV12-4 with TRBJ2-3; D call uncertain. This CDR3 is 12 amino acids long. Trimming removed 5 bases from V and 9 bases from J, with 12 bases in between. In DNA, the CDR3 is TGTGCCAGCAGTCCACCTATAGGCACGCAGTATTTT. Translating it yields CASSPPIGTQYF.

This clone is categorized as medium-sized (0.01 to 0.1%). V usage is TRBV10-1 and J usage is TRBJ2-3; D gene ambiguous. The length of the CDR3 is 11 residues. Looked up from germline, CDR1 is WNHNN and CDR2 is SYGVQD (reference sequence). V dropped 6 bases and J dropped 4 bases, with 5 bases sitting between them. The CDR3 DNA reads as TGCGCCAGCAGCTTGCCAGATACGCAGTATTTT. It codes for CASSLPDTQYF.

For the CDR3, the DNA is TGCGCCAGCAGCCAAGTACACCATTACTACAATGAGCAGTTCTTC. Translating gives CASSQVHHYYNEQFF. The chain uses TRBV4-3 and TRBJ2-1; D remains ambiguous. CDR3 length equals 15 residues. Germline-derived CDR1 and CDR2 are LGHNA and YSLEER. V lost 1 base and J 3 bases, leaving 10 bases between the germline ends.

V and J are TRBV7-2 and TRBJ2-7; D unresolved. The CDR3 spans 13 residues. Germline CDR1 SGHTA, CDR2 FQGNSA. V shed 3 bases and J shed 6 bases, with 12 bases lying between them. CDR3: CASSLTYLGEQYF. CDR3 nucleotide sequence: TGTGCCAGCAGCTTGACTTATTTAGGCGAGCAGTACTTC.

The CDR3 DNA reads TGTGCCAGCAGCAAAGTAGGGGTTTTTCAGCCCCAGCATTTT. This gives the protein CASSKVGVFQPQHF. The genes are TRBV7-9 and TRBJ1-5, with D possibly TRBD1 on 5 matching bases. Trimming pared 5 bases from V and 6 bases from J, leaving 14 bases between. There are 14 residues in the CDR3. The germline V gene encodes CDR1 SEHNR and CDR2 FQNEAQ (reference sequence).

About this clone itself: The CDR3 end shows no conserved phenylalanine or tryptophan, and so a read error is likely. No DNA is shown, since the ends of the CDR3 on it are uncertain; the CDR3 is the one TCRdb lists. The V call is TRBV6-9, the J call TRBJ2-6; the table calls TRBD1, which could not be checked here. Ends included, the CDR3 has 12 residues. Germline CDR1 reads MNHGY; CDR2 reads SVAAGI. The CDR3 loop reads CASSTATPYDKV.

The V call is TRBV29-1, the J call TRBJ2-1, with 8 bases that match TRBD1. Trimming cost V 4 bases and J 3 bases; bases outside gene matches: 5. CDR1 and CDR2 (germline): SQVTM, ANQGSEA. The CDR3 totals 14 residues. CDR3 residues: CSVVDRARYNEQFF. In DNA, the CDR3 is TGCAGCGTTGTGGACAGGGCCCGCTACAATGAGCAGTTCTTC.

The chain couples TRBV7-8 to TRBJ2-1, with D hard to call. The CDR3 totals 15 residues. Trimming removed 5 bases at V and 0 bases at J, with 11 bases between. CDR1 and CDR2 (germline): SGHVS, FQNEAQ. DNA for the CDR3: TGTGCCAGCAGCACGTCGATGAGCTCCTACAATGAGCAGTTCTTC. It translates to CASSTSMSSYNEQFF.

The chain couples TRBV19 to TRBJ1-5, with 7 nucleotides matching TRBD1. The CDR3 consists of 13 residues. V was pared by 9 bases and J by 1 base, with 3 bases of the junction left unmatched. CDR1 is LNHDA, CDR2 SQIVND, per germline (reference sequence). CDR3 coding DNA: TGTGCCAGCCACAGGGGAAGCAATCAGCCCCAGCATTTT. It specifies CASHRGSNQPQHF.

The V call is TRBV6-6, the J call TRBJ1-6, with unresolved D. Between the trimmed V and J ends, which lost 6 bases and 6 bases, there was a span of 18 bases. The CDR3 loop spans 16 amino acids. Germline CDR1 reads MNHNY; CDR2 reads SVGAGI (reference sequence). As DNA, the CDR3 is TGTGCCAGCAGACTCGGGAGGGCCTCTTTTAATTCACCCCTCCACTTT. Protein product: CASRLGRASFNSPLHF.

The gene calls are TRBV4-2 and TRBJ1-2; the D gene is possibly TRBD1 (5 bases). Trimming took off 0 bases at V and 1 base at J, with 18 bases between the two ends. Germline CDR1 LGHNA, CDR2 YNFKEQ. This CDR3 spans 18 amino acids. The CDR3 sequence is CASSQDWSLGDSNYGYTF. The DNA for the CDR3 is TGTGCCAGCAGCCAAGATTGGTCCCTAGGGGATAGTAACTATGGCTACACCTTC.

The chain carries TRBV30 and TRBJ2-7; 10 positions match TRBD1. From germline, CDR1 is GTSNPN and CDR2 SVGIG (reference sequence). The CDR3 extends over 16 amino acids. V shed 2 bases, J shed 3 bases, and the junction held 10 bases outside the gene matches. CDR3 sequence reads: CAWSPGTGARFYEQYF. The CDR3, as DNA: TGTGCCTGGAGTCCCGGGACAGGGGCTCGGTTCTACGAGCAGTACTTC.